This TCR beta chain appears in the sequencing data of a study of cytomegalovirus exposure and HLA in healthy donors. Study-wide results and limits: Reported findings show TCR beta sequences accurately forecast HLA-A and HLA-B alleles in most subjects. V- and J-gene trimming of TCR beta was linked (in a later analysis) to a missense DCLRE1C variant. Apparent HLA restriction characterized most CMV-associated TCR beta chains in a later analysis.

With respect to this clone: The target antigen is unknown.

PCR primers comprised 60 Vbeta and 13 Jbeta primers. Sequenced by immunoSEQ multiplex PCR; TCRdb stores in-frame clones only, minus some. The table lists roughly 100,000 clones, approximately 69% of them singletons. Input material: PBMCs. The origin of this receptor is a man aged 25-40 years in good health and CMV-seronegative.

The CDR3 nucleotides are TGTGCCAGCAGCCCAGCTGAGAGGGAGCAGTTCTTC. Translation: CASSPAEREQFF. This chain connects TRBV7-9 to TRBJ2-1; D not certain. V gave up 5 bases and J gave up 10 bases, with 12 bases separating them. This CDR3 has 12 residues. Germline values: CDR1 SEHNR, CDR2 FQNEAQ (reference sequence).